Below, 20 T cell receptor beta chains from the same sample are listed, as sequenced in a study of CD8+CD57+ T cells in acquired aplastic anemia. Researchers used genomic DNA as the template to profile TCR beta VDJ and CDR3. TCRdb re-called the reads through MiXCR, storing one row per CDR3 protein. The data hold 65,000 or so distinct CDR3 sequences, with about 50% observed a single time. Input material: sorted CD4+, CD8+, or CD8+CD57+ T cells (not recorded which) from PBMCs. Receptors were obtained from a human donor in good health, serving as a control.

The chain couples TRBV5-1 to TRBJ2-5, with unresolved D. Per germline, CDR1 SGHRS and CDR2 YFSETQ. This CDR3 is 14 amino acids long. V was shortened by 0 bases and J by 0 bases, with 6 bases between the two germline ends. CDR3 DNA: TGCGCCAGCAGCTTGGATGCCAACCAAGAGACCCAGTACTTC. Its protein is CASSLDANQETQYF.

This clonotype turned up a few times. This may stem from a read error, because a much larger clone lies one nucleotide away. The CDR3 loop is CASSLPGSTDTQYF. As DNA, the CDR3 is TGTGCCAGCAGCCTCCCTGGGAGCACAGATACGCAGTATTTT. The rearrangement links TRBV5-4 to TRBJ2-3; unclear D gene. Between the trimmed V and J ends, which lost 4 bases and 0 bases, there was a span of 9 bases. CDR3 size: 14 residues. From germline, CDR1 is SGHNT and CDR2 YYREEE (reference sequence).

Regarding this clonotype: At one boundary the junction diverges from the germline segment, which might be a read error. The V gene is TRBV7-7, the J gene TRBJ1-1; D perhaps matches TRBD1 (5 bases). CDR1 and CDR2 from the germline V gene are SSHAT and FNYEAQ (reference sequence). The CDR3 runs 15 residues. The CDR3 loop reads CASSPKDRMNTEAFF. DNA for the CDR3: TGTGCCAGCAGCCCCAAAGACAGAATGAACACTGAAGCTTTCTTC.

This clonotype was observed once. The chain has TRBV7-2 and TRBJ1-6, with D hard to call. Trimming cost V 9 bases and J 7 bases, with 13 bases left between them. In germline, CDR1 is SGHTA, CDR2 FQGNSA. There are 13 residues in the CDR3. The CDR3 spells CASSLGWNSPLHF. The CDR3 DNA sequence: TGTGCCAGTAGCCTGGGGTGGAATTCACCCCTCCACTTT.

This clonotype was counted many times. This chain uses TRBV30 with TRBJ1-1, with TRBD1 as a possible D gene (6 bases). Trimming pared 4 bases from V and 1 base from J, leaving 10 bases between. CDR1 and CDR2 (germline): GTSNPN, SVGIG (reference sequence). The CDR3 totals 13 residues. The CDR3 is CAWTRQENTEAFF. For the CDR3, the DNA is TGTGCCTGGACCCGACAGGAGAACACTGAAGCTTTCTTT.

This chain links TRBV29-1 with TRBJ2-7; D may match TRBD1 or TRBD2 (5 bases each). This CDR3 region has 14 residues. Germline lookup yields CDR1 SQVTM and CDR2 ANQGSEA. The CDR3 spells CQQSTGTGTYEQYF. The CDR3 region has the DNA TGCCAGCAGTCAACCGGGACGGGGACCTACGAGCAGTACTTC.

In this sample, this clonotype turned up once. The V and J genes are TRBV2 and TRBJ2-1; 14 nucleotides align to TRBD2. The ends lost 6 bases at V and 9 bases at J; junction bases unmatched: 4. Germline V gives CDR1 SNHLY, CDR2 FYNNEI. This CDR3 comprises 14 residues. CDR3 sequence: CASRGLAGGSEQFF. The CDR3 coding sequence is TGTGCCAGCAGAGGACTAGCGGGAGGAAGTGAGCAGTTCTTC.

By sample share, this clonotype is medium-sized (0.01 to 0.1%). The chain employs TRBV25-1 and TRBJ2-2; 9 nucleotides agree with TRBD2. Germline V lookup: CDR1 MGHDK, CDR2 SYGVNS. The CDR3 length is 18 residues. Losses at the gene ends were 5 bases for V and 0 bases for J; bases not matched to a gene: 10. Here the CDR3 reads CASSQGGSGRPNTGELFF. CDR3 DNA: TGTGCCAGCAGTCAGGGGGGAAGCGGGAGGCCGAACACCGGGGAGCTGTTTTTT.

This clonotype has at least ten counts. This chain connects TRBV7-8 to TRBJ1-2, with D possibly being TRBD1 (5 bases). Germline V gives CDR1 SGHVS, CDR2 FQNEAQ. This CDR3 comprises 16 residues. V was pared by 4 bases and J by 7 bases, with 22 bases between. The CDR3 DNA is TGTGCCAGCAGCTCGTCCGGGACCGCTGGGGCCGTTGGCTACACCTTC. It specifies CASSSSGTAGAVGYTF. Looking up the rest from reference TRBV7-8 and TRBJ1-2 gives the full variable domain: GAGVSQSPRYKVAKRGQDVALRCDPISGHVSLFWYQQALGQGPEFLTYFQNEAQLDKSGLPSDRFFAERPEGSVSTLKIQRTQQEDSAVYLCASSSSGTAGAVGYTFGSGTRLTVV.

This clonotype was detected ten times or more. The J gene is TRBJ2-2, the V gene TRBV20-1; no clear D gene. This CDR3 is built from 15 residues. The V gene's germline CDR1 is DFQATT and CDR2 SNEGSKA (reference sequence). The V and J ends lost 5 bases and 5 bases respectively, with 18 bases between them. The CDR3 bases are TGCAGTGCTTCAGATCAGACCCGTTTGACCGGGGAGCTGTTTTTT. Its protein is CSASDQTRLTGELFF.

The chain couples TRBV12-3 or TRBV12-4 to TRBJ2-7; tentatively, D is TRBD2 (5 bases). V gave up 2 bases and J gave up 6 bases, with 11 bases separating them. CDR3 length equals 13 residues. The chain's CDR3 is CASSLLRGSEQYF. In DNA form, the CDR3 reads TGTGCCAGCAGTTTATTACGGGGAAGCGAGCAGTACTTC.

The chain employs TRBV10-1 and TRBJ1-1; 8 nucleotides line up with TRBD1. Per the germline V gene, CDR1 is WNHNN and CDR2 is SYGVQD (reference sequence). V lost 9 bases to trimming and J lost 9 bases; unmatched junction nucleotides: 12. The CDR3 runs to 13 residues. The CDR3 DNA is TGCGCCAGGGCCAGGGGGCATCTGTTGCAAGCTTTCTTT. Amino acids: CARARGHLLQAFF.

This clonotype was observed at least ten times. The chain combines TRBV19 with TRBJ1-2, with TRBD1 matching over 9 bases. CDR3 length equals 12 residues. Losses at the gene ends were 6 bases for V and 6 bases for J; bases not matched to a gene: 2. Germline loops: CDR1 LNHDA, CDR2 SQIVND (reference sequence). This CDR3 is CASRGTGNGYTF. The CDR3 DNA reads as TGTGCCAGTAGGGGGACAGGGAATGGCTACACCTTC.

This clonotype has more than one count but fewer than ten. In DNA, the CDR3 is TGTGCCAGCAGTTTAAGCATAGGTAAAGCTTTCTTT. Amino acids: CASSLSIGKAFF. The chain employs TRBV28 and TRBJ1-1; D ambiguous. From germline, CDR1 is MDHEN and CDR2 SYDVKM. The CDR3 spans 12 residues. V lost 2 bases and J lost 9, with 10 bases in between.

This chain joins TRBV29-1 and TRBJ2-2; 7 bases are a match to TRBD1. V was clipped by 7 bases and J by 0 bases; unmatched bases: 8. CDR1 and CDR2 (germline): SQVTM, ANQGSEA. The CDR3 consists of 15 residues. The CDR3 sequence: CSAIKGASNTGELFF. In DNA form, the CDR3 reads TGCAGCGCCATTAAGGGGGCGTCGAACACCGGGGAGCTGTTTTTT.

This chain connects TRBV11-1 to TRBJ2-2; tentative D call: TRBD1 (6 bases). Deletions cut 2 bases from V and 0 bases from J, with 10 bases between. Germline CDR1 is SGHAT and CDR2 is FQDESV (reference sequence). This CDR3 contains 16 residues. CDR3 protein: CASSLPGQTNTGELFF. The CDR3 bases are TGTGCCAGCAGCTTACCTGGACAGACGAACACCGGGGAGCTGTTTTTT.

This sequence joins TRBV7-3 and TRBJ2-5; a weak D match, TRBD1 (5 bases). V was pared by 2 bases and J by 5 bases, with 9 bases between. The CDR3 loop spans 13 amino acids. In germline, CDR1 is SGHTA, CDR2 FQGTGA. CDR3 amino acids: CASSLLGRETQYF. CDR3 DNA sequence: TGTGCCAGCAGCTTATTGGGGCGGGAGACCCAGTACTTC.

This sequence joins TRBV7-6 and TRBJ1-1; D is perhaps TRBD1 (5 bases). CDR3 size: 14 residues. V lost 5 bases, J lost 8 bases, and 18 bases lay in between. Germline loops: CDR1 SGHVS, CDR2 FNYEAQ. The CDR3 loop reads CASSPRDAGGEAFF. The CDR3 coding sequence is TGTGCCAGCAGCCCAAGGGACGCTGGGGGAGAAGCTTTCTTT.

The table lists this clonotype with many counts. This chain links TRBV5-1 with TRBJ2-3; perhaps D is TRBD1 or TRBD2 (5 bases each). This CDR3 contains 15 residues. The V and J ends lost 0 bases and 0 bases respectively, with 8 bases between them. Germline assignment: CDR1 SGHRS and CDR2 YFSETQ. CDR3 bases: TGCGCCAGCAGCTTGGGGGACCTTAGCACAGATACGCAGTATTTT. This translates into CASSLGDLSTDTQYF.

This clonotype was counted ten times or more. A read error may explain this, as a much larger clone is one base away. V usage is TRBV2 and J usage is TRBJ1-3, with TRBD1 identical over 8 bases. There are 14 residues in the CDR3. Germline V gene sequence: CDR1 SNHLY, CDR2 FYNNEI. CDR3 coding DNA: TGTGCCAGCAGTCTACAGGGGGATGGAGACACCATATATTTT. It translates to CASSLQGDGDTIYF.